These 29 T cell receptor beta chains were sequenced from one sample in a study of identifying expanded T cells in peripheral blood. The protocol was immunoSEQ multiplex PCR, while the TCRdb copy is restricted to in-frame clones and leaves out a portion. This sample has tens of thousands of clones, with approximately 87% found just once. The sequenced sample was blood. The receptors here all came from a person between 18 and 75 years old in good health.

This clone occurred a few times. The rearrangement joins TRBV6-5 to TRBJ2-5, with 7 positions matching TRBD2. The CDR3 is made up of 16 amino acids. V was pared by 0 bases and J by 0 bases, with 4 bases of the junction left unmatched. Germline-derived CDR1 and CDR2 are MNHEY and SVGAGI. The CDR3 protein is CASSYSGSGYQETQYF. The CDR3 DNA follows: TGTGCCAGCAGTTACTCGGGTAGCGGGTACCAAGAGACCCAGTACTTC.

The count of this clone is one. This chain links TRBV28 with TRBJ1-4; D ambiguous. The V end lost 6 bases, the J end lost 0 bases, and 5 bases lay between the germline ends. The CDR3 spans 13 residues. From germline, CDR1 is MDHEN and CDR2 SYDVKM. For the CDR3, the DNA is TGTGCCAGCAGAGGGCCAACTAATGAAAAACTGTTTTTT. Protein: CASRGPTNEKLFF.

This clone was picked up a small number of times. This chain links TRBV28 with TRBJ1-2, with 8 bases fitting TRBD1. The CDR3 spans 14 residues. V gave up 2 bases and J gave up 5 bases; unmatched junction bases: 4. CDR1 MDHEN and CDR2 SYDVKM come from the germline V gene. The chain's CDR3 is CASSLGGTGYGYTF. For the CDR3, the DNA is TGTGCCAGCAGTTTAGGTGGGACAGGTTATGGCTACACCTTC.

The rearrangement links TRBV19 to TRBJ2-1; possibly TRBD2 for D (6 bases). V lost 7 bases and J lost 8, with 15 bases in between. From germline, CDR1 is LNHDA and CDR2 SQIVND (reference sequence). The CDR3 is made up of 13 amino acids. Here the CDR3 DNA reads TGTGCCAGTACCCCATCCCCGGGGGATGAGCAGTTCTTC. Protein product: CASTPSPGDEQFF.

By share of the sample, this clone is medium-sized. The gene calls are TRBV6-1 and TRBJ2-1; 8 positions agree with TRBD2. Germline CDR1 is MNHNS and CDR2 is SASEGT. After removal of 2 bases from V and 0 bases from J, the junction contained 0 bases not matched to a gene. This CDR3 spans 15 amino acids. The CDR3, as DNA: TGTGCCAGCAGTGAACTAGCGGGCTCCTACAATGAGCAGTTCTTC. It is translated as CASSELAGSYNEQFF.

This clone has just one count. The rearrangement links TRBV5-1 to TRBJ2-3, with 14 bases aligning to TRBD2. This CDR3 comprises 15 residues. CDR1 and CDR2 (germline): SGHRS, YFSETQ. V lost 4 bases and J lost 5; bases outside the gene matches: 3. The CDR3 region has the DNA TGCGCCAGCAGCGCAGGACTAGCGGGAGGAGATACGCAGTATTTT. Protein product: CASSAGLAGGDTQYF. Full variable domain (rest looked up from reference TRBV5-1 and TRBJ2-3): KAGVTQTPRYLIKTRGQQVTLSCSPISGHRSVSWYQQTPGQGLQFLFEYFSETQRNKGNFPGRFSGRQFSNSRSEMNVSTLELGDSALYLCASSAGLAGGDTQYFGPGTRLTVL.

The chain links TRBV6-1 to TRBJ1-1; D is undetermined. The V and J ends lost 3 bases and 1 base respectively, with 9 bases between them. Germline values: CDR1 MNHNS, CDR2 SASEGT. This CDR3 is 14 amino acids long. CDR3 loop: CASSEGPENTEAFF. CDR3 coding DNA: TGTGCCAGCAGTGAGGGCCCAGAGAACACTGAAGCTTTCTTT.

V usage is TRBV5-1 and J usage is TRBJ2-7; D is ambiguous. The CDR3 runs to 11 residues. V was clipped by 2 bases and J by 6 bases, with 6 bases between them. The germline CDR1 and CDR2 sequences are SGHRS and YFSETQ. CDR3 bases: TGCGCCAGCAGCTTTGGCGGCGAGCAGTACTTC. This sequence encodes CASSFGGEQYF.

The chain recombines TRBV10-3 with TRBJ1-1; 7 bases are a match to TRBD1. V lost 3 bases, J lost 6 bases, and 10 bases stayed unmatched. There are 15 residues in the CDR3. In germline, CDR1 is ENHRY, CDR2 SYGVKD. For the CDR3, the DNA is TGTGCCATCAGTGAAGTACAGGGGATATACTCTGAAGCTTTCTTT. Translation: CAISEVQGIYSEAFF.

V usage is TRBV9 and J usage is TRBJ1-2; D not resolved. V was trimmed by 2 bases and J by 1 base, leaving 6 bases between them. Germline lookup yields CDR1 SGDLS and CDR2 YYNGEE. The CDR3 has 13 amino acids. The CDR3 DNA follows: TGTGCCAGCAGCGTTGGGAATAACTATGGCTACACCTTC. Protein: CASSVGNNYGYTF.

The chain combines TRBV6-6 with TRBJ1-6; a possible D gene is TRBD1 (6 bases). CDR1 is MNHNY, CDR2 SVGAGI, per germline (reference sequence). The CDR3 has 16 residues. The germline V and J ends were trimmed by 7 bases and 8 bases, with 21 bases remaining between them. The CDR3, as DNA: TGTGCCAGCAAGGATCGGGCAGGGGTTATTGATTCACCCCTCCACTTT. Its translation is CASKDRAGVIDSPLHF.

The rearrangement uses TRBV28 and TRBJ2-7; TRBD1 agrees at 9 bases. Trimming removed 7 bases from V and 3 bases from J; junction bases left unmatched: 16. CDR1 is MDHEN and CDR2 is SYDVKM in the germline V gene. This CDR3 has 17 residues. The CDR3 bases are TGTGCCAGCACTAGGATTCGATACCCGGACAGGGGCTACGAGCAGTACTTC. Protein sequence: CASTRIRYPDRGYEQYF.

This clone was picked up a small number of times. The chain combines TRBV5-6 with TRBJ2-5; unclear D gene. Per the germline V gene, CDR1 is SGHDT and CDR2 is YYEEEE. Trimming cost V 0 bases and J 1 base, with 7 bases left between them. The CDR3 runs 14 residues. For the CDR3, the DNA is TGTGCCAGCAGCTTGGTACGGCGCCAAGAGACCCAGTACTTC. It specifies CASSLVRRQETQYF.

This chain links TRBV9 with TRBJ1-1, with 8 bases aligning to TRBD1. Germline-derived CDR1 and CDR2 are SGDLS and YYNGEE. J gave up 5 bases and V 3 bases, and 6 bases lay outside the gene matches. This CDR3 is 14 amino acids long. CDR3 sequence: CASSAGQGGTEAFF. In DNA form, the CDR3 reads TGTGCCAGCAGCGCCGGACAGGGCGGGACTGAAGCTTTCTTT. Filled out from reference TRBV9 and TRBJ1-1, the complete variable domain reads DSGVTQTPKHLITATGQRVTLRCSPRSGDLSVYWYQQSLDQGLQFLIQYYNGEERAKGNILERFSAQQFPDLHSELNLSSLELGDSALYFCASSAGQGGTEAFFGQGTRLTVV.

The J gene is TRBJ2-3, the V gene TRBV6-4, with 12 bases matching TRBD2. V was clipped by 0 bases and J by 2 bases; unmatched bases: 3. CDR1 is MRHNA, CDR2 SNTAGT, per germline. The CDR3 contains 17 residues. The CDR3, as DNA: TGTGCCAGCAGTGACTCGGCTAGCGGGGGGGCCACAGATACGCAGTATTTT. Protein sequence: CASSDSASGGATDTQYF.

This clone was counted between two and nine times. This rearrangement joins TRBV6-1 to TRBJ1-1; D remains unclear. V was trimmed by 0 bases and J by 7 bases, leaving 9 bases between them. In germline, CDR1 is MNHNS, CDR2 SASEGT. This CDR3 has 13 amino acids. The DNA of the CDR3 is TGTGCCAGCAGTGAAGCGGAGACAAGTGAAGCTTTCTTT. Its translation: CASSEAETSEAFF.

The chain joins TRBV5-1 to TRBJ2-7; 8 bases match TRBD2. With V trimmed by 5 bases and J by 3 bases, 10 bases remained unmatched. The CDR3 is 15 amino acids. Germline CDR1 reads SGHRS; CDR2 reads YFSETQ. This CDR3 is CASSTSGPFSYEQYF. The CDR3 coding sequence is TGCGCCAGCAGTACTAGCGGCCCTTTCAGCTACGAGCAGTACTTC.

The V call is TRBV6-5, the J call TRBJ1-2, with TRBD1 as a possible D gene (6 bases). Germline CDR1 reads MNHEY; CDR2 reads SVGAGI. The V end lost 0 bases, the J end lost 0 bases, and 8 bases lay between the germline ends. This CDR3 spans 15 amino acids. CDR3 region: CASSYSRTANYGYTF. The CDR3 DNA reads TGTGCCAGCAGTTACTCTCGGACAGCTAACTATGGCTACACCTTC.

The V and J genes are TRBV27 and TRBJ2-1; no firm D call. This CDR3 is built from 11 residues. Trimming cost V 3 bases and J 5 bases, with 2 bases left between them. Germline loops: CDR1 MNHEY, CDR2 SMNVEV (reference sequence). The CDR3 region is CASSLDNEQFF. The CDR3 DNA is TGTGCCAGCAGTTTGGACAATGAGCAGTTCTTC.

The CDR3 DNA follows: TGCGCCAGCAGCCGCGAGACAGGAGTTAATGAAAAACTGTTTTTT. As protein: CASSRETGVNEKLFF. The chain links TRBV4-3 to TRBJ1-4, with TRBD1 as a possible D gene (6 bases). Germline values: CDR1 LGHNA, CDR2 YSLEER. CDR3 length equals 15 residues. V lost 4 bases and J lost 4, with 13 bases in between.

The V gene is TRBV20-1, the J gene TRBJ2-7; D is undetermined. The CDR3 consists of 11 residues. Trimming took 0 bases from V and 4 from J, leaving 4 bases between them. CDR1 is DFQATT, CDR2 SNEGSKA, per germline (reference sequence). The CDR3 sequence: CSARDTYEQYF. CDR3 nucleotide sequence: TGCAGTGCTAGAGATACGTACGAGCAGTACTTC.

This chain connects TRBV7-2 to TRBJ1-1; TRBD1 aligns across 7 bases. The CDR3 covers 14 residues. Germline V gene lookup returns CDR1 SGHTA and CDR2 FQGNSA. The ends lost 5 bases at V and 4 bases at J; junction bases unmatched: 7. The CDR3 nucleotides read TGTGCCAGCAGCCCACAGGGGCTGGGCACTGAAGCTTTCTTT. It translates to CASSPQGLGTEAFF.

CDR3 DNA sequence: TGTGCCAGCAATAGGTGGGTCCATCAGCCCCAGCATTTT. This encodes CASNRWVHQPQHF. The rearrangement uses TRBV28 and TRBJ1-5, with no clear D. Deletions cut 7 bases from V and 5 bases from J, with 12 bases between. CDR1 and CDR2 from the germline V gene are MDHEN and SYDVKM. The CDR3 is made up of 13 amino acids.

This clone was detected only a few times. The rearrangement links TRBV19 to TRBJ1-2; TRBD1 matches at 7 bases. The CDR3 covers 14 residues. Germline V lookup: CDR1 LNHDA, CDR2 SQIVND (reference sequence). V shed 6 bases and J 2 bases; nucleotides not matched to a gene: 6. The CDR3 DNA sequence: TGTGCCAGTAGGATGACAGGGTTCAACTATGGCTACACCTTC. It yields the protein CASRMTGFNYGYTF.

The chain is built from TRBV19 and TRBJ2-7, with 7 nucleotides matching TRBD1. CDR3 size: 13 residues. Germline lookup yields CDR1 LNHDA and CDR2 SQIVND (reference sequence). V trimming: 6 bases; J trimming: 4 bases; junction bases outside the gene matches: 6. CDR3 coding DNA: TGTGCCAGTAGACCGCAGGGACAGTACGAGCAGTACTTC. It codes for CASRPQGQYEQYF.

The V call is TRBV28, the J call TRBJ1-3; 12 bases fit TRBD1. Germline V gene sequence: CDR1 MDHEN, CDR2 SYDVKM. V lost 6 bases and J lost 8; bases outside the gene matches: 8. This CDR3 contains 15 residues. The CDR3 spells CASSSSRDRGHTIYF. CDR3 DNA: TGTGCCAGCAGCTCATCTCGGGACAGGGGGCACACCATATATTTT.

This clone appeared a few times. This chain joins TRBV5-1 and TRBJ1-1, with 10 bases matching TRBD1. Losses at the gene ends were 4 bases for V and 6 bases for J; bases not matched to a gene: 9. The V gene's germline CDR1 is SGHRS and CDR2 YFSETQ. This CDR3 is 15 amino acids long. The CDR3, as DNA: TGCGCCAGCAGCCGTTCCTGGGACAGGGGATCTGAAGCTTTCTTT. It translates to CASSRSWDRGSEAFF.

The gene calls are TRBV30 and TRBJ1-4, with 9 positions matching TRBD1. Germline V gene data show CDR1 as GTSNPN and CDR2 as SVGIG (reference sequence). This CDR3 is built from 15 residues. The V segment lost 3 bases and the J segment 7 bases; nucleotides outside the gene matches: 9. CDR3 sequence reads: CAWSLTGQGGEKLFF. The CDR3 coding sequence is TGTGCCTGGAGCCTGACGGGACAGGGAGGTGAAAAACTGTTTTTT.

V and J are TRBV7-7 and TRBJ2-5; D unresolved. Deletions cut 5 bases from V and 5 bases from J, with 12 bases between. The CDR3 is 13 residues long. Germline CDR1 and CDR2: SSHAT and FNYEAQ (reference sequence). The CDR3 reads CASSLSQRETQYF. CDR3 DNA sequence: TGTGCCAGCAGCCTTTCCCAGCGCGAGACCCAGTACTTC.